This T cell receptor (beta chain) appears in the sequencing data of a study of cytomegalovirus exposure and HLA in healthy donors. Study context: The 120 validation repertoires, a later analysis reported, used the same platform as the approximately 730 repertoires from the first cohort.

Study results and limitations: For cytomegalovirus status, the classifier reportedly gave diagnoses with high specificity and sensitivity. In vitro work confirmed that a few CMV-associated chains recognize CMV antigens.

Libraries were prepared by immunoSEQ multiplex PCR; TCRdb keeps only in-frame clonotypes and omits some of them. There are over 130,000 clones in the sample; around 90% occur only once, and roughly 10% lies in the top ten. About this clone itself: Its antigen is not identified.

V lost 5 bases to trimming and J lost 6 bases, with 14 bases between them. Germline CDR1 SGHTA, CDR2 FQGTGA. The CDR3 is 13 residues long. The chain employs TRBV7-3 and TRBJ2-7; tentative D call: TRBD2 (5 bases). Source material: PBMCs. The TCR was taken from a man younger than 30 in good health and CMV-seropositive. The CDR3 DNA sequence: TGTGCCAGCAGCCCCGTTCGAGGGCGCGAGCAGTACTTC. Translation gives CASSPVRGREQYF.